The rows below give T cell receptor beta chains drawn from one sample of a study of CD8 T cells in ankylosing spondylitis. TCRdb ran MiXCR on the 5' RACE reads and lists one entry per CDR3 protein. Here the sample spans about 36,000 distinct CDR3 sequences, about an eighth being singletons. Sequencing was carried out using synovial fluid, either unsorted or a sorted T cell fraction (not recorded which). The receptors were sampled from a male donor with ankylosing spondylitis. Both conserved end residues are part of each CDR3. D genes are given only for firm matches. Not every row has a clone size; where given, it reads once, few, many or a size class.

>TRBJ2-7|-|TRBD1|TRBV6-2/TRBV6-3
CASSQGTVESGEQYF
TGTGCCAGCAGCCAAGGGACAGTTGAATCAGGGGAGCAGTACTTC
>TRBJ2-1|-|TRBD2|TRBV7-6
CASSLESLAGGREQFF
TGTGCCAGCAGCTTAGAGTCTCTAGCGGGGGGGCGTGAGCAGTTCTTC
>TRBJ1-1|few|-|TRBV2
CASSATVGNTEAFF
TGTGCCAGCAGCGCGACAGTGGGGAACACTGAAGCTTTCTTT
>TRBJ1-3|many|-|TRBV7-2
CASSFGTGSGNTIYF
TGTGCCAGCAGCTTTGGAACAGGGTCTGGAAACACCATATATTTT
>TRBJ2-2|many|-|TRBV28
CASSPLVKMNTGELFF
TGTGCCAGCAGTCCCCTCGTGAAGATGAACACCGGGGAGCTGTTTTTT
>TRBJ1-6|few|-|TRBV20-1
CSARDKEKSSYNSPLHF
TGCAGTGCTAGAGATAAGGAGAAGAGCTCCTATAATTCACCCCTCCACTTT
>TRBJ2-6|-|TRBD1|TRBV20-1
CSANRDRGHGANVLTF
TGCAGTGCTAACCGGGACAGGGGGCATGGGGCCAACGTCCTGACTTTC
>TRBJ1-6|-|TRBD1|TRBV28
CASNSGTGNSPLHF
TGTGCCAGCAATTCCGGGACAGGGAATTCACCCCTCCACTTT
>TRBJ2-7|-|-|TRBV3-1
CASSQESSLYYEQYF
TGTGCCAGCAGCCAAGAAAGTTCACTGTACTACGAGCAGTACTTC
>TRBJ2-3|many|TRBD2|TRBV20-1
CSARVMGLAADTQYF
TGCAGTGCTAGGGTAATGGGACTAGCGGCGGATACGCAGTATTTT
>TRBJ1-2|-|-|TRBV27
CASSHSGRGFYGYTF
TGTGCCAGCAGTCACTCGGGAAGGGGGTTCTATGGCTACACCTTC
>TRBJ2-7|few|-|TRBV10-3
CAISESSRTLLKVEQYF
TGTGCCATCAGTGAGTCCTCACGGACCCTATTAAAGGTAGAGCAGTACTTC
>TRBJ1-5|-|TRBD1|TRBV9
CASSVGTGDQPQHF
TGTGCCAGCAGCGTAGGAACAGGGGATCAGCCCCAGCATTTT
>TRBJ1-2|few|-|TRBV7-8
CASSSRNRLHTIGYTF
TGTGCCAGCAGCTCCCGTAACAGGCTGCATACGATTGGCTACACCTTC
>TRBJ1-2|-|-|TRBV30
CAWTPGPHYGYTF
TGTGCCTGGACTCCGGGACCGCACTATGGCTACACCTTC
>TRBJ2-7|many|TRBD2|TRBV20-1
CSARLAEPYEQYF
TGCAGTGCTAGACTAGCGGAGCCCTACGAGCAGTACTTC
>TRBJ2-5|few|TRBD1|TRBV7-8
CASSRDRGETQYF
TGTGCCAGCAGCAGGGACAGGGGGGAGACCCAGTACTTC
>TRBJ2-7|few|-|TRBV29-1
CSVVRGEAYEQYF
TGCAGCGTTGTTAGGGGGGAAGCCTACGAGCAGTACTTC
>TRBJ2-1|few|TRBD2|TRBV7-2
CASSHSSGVYNEQFF
TGTGCCAGCAGCCACTCTAGCGGTGTGTACAATGAGCAGTTCTTC
>TRBJ2-1|few|-|TRBV28
CASSWRVNNEQFF
TGTGCCAGCAGTTGGCGGGTCAACAATGAGCAGTTCTTC
>TRBJ2-1|few|-|TRBV13
CASSLTGVGNEQFF
TGTGCCAGCAGCTTAACTGGGGTTGGAAATGAGCAGTTCTTC
>TRBJ2-1|few|TRBD2|TRBV7-7
CASSSLAGGPYKNNEQFF
TGTGCTAGCAGCTCCCTAGCGGGGGGACCCTATAAAAACAATGAGCAGTTCTTC
>TRBJ2-7|few|TRBD2|TRBV25-1
CASSEVSGSSSSYEQYF
TGTGCCAGCAGTGAGGTTAGCGGGAGTTCCAGCTCCTACGAGCAGTACTTC
>TRBJ1-1|many|-|TRBV7-9
CASSLGQPVTEAFF
TGTGCCAGCAGCTTAGGACAGCCGGTCACTGAAGCTTTCTTT
>TRBJ2-1|many|-|TRBV27
CASSGVSGYNEQFF
TGTGCCAGCAGCGGCGTCTCGGGGTACAATGAGCAGTTCTTC
>TRBJ2-3|-|TRBD2|TRBV7-8
CASSSPLSGTRTDTQYF
TGTGCCAGCAGCTCCCCTCTTAGCGGGACCCGCACAGATACGCAGTATTTT
>TRBJ1-2|many|TRBD1|TRBV4-3
CASSQEEGAGYGYTF
TGCGCCAGCAGCCAAGAGGAGGGGGCGGGCTATGGCTACACCTTC
>TRBJ2-7|medium-sized|-|TRBV7-9
CASSLERSYEQYF
TGTGCCAGCAGCTTAGAGAGGTCCTACGAGCAGTACTTC
>TRBJ2-5|many|-|TRBV5-1
CASSSQRETQYF
TGCGCCAGCAGCTCACAAAGGGAGACCCAGTACTTC
>TRBJ1-2|many|-|TRBV9
CASSVVSGNGYTF
TGTGCCAGCAGCGTAGTATCGGGGAATGGCTACACCTTC
>TRBJ1-1|many|-|TRBV15
CATSRSGREAFF
TGTGCCACCAGCAGATCGGGTCGTGAAGCTTTCTTT
>TRBJ2-5|-|TRBD2|TRBV5-4
CASSSYPGTSGRRETQYF
TGTGCCAGCAGCTCTTATCCCGGGACTAGCGGGAGACGGGAGACCCAGTACTTC
>TRBJ1-2|few|-|TRBV5-1
CASSWEGSYTF
TGCGCCAGCAGCTGGGAAGGGTCCTACACCTTC
>TRBJ2-2|-|-|TRBV5-1
CASSLVVGGELFF
TGCGCCAGCAGCTTAGTCGTGGGCGGGGAGCTGTTTTTT
>TRBJ2-1|few|-|TRBV5-1
CASSLKQSSYNEQFF
TGCGCCAGCAGCTTGAAGCAGAGCTCCTACAATGAGCAGTTCTTC
>TRBJ2-1|-|-|TRBV4-2
CASSQDEVNEQFF
TGTGCCAGCAGCCAAGACGAGGTCAATGAGCAGTTCTTC
>TRBJ2-5|few|-|TRBV7-9
CASIPSGRETQYF
TGTGCCAGCATCCCCTCTGGGAGGGAGACCCAGTACTTC
>TRBJ2-5|-|TRBD1|TRBV20-1
CSARTGGQETQYF
TGCAGTGCTAGAACAGGGGGCCAAGAGACCCAGTACTTC
>TRBJ1-4|many|-|TRBV6-1
CASNPGPATNEKLFF
TGTGCCAGCAATCCAGGGCCTGCAACTAATGAAAAACTGTTTTTT
>TRBJ2-1|few|-|TRBV6-5
CASSWESGIAWVWLLFYNEQFF
TGTGCCAGCAGTTGGGAGTCCGGGATTGCGTGGGTGTGGCTACTTTTCTACAATGAGCAGTTCTTC
>TRBJ2-7|-|-|TRBV6-1
CASSEVILGASVYEQYF
TGTGCCAGCAGTGAAGTAATTTTGGGGGCTAGCGTCTACGAGCAGTACTTC
>TRBJ1-5|few|-|TRBV4-3
CASSPNQVHSNQPQHF
TGCGCCAGCAGCCCGAATCAGGTGCATAGCAATCAGCCCCAGCATTTT